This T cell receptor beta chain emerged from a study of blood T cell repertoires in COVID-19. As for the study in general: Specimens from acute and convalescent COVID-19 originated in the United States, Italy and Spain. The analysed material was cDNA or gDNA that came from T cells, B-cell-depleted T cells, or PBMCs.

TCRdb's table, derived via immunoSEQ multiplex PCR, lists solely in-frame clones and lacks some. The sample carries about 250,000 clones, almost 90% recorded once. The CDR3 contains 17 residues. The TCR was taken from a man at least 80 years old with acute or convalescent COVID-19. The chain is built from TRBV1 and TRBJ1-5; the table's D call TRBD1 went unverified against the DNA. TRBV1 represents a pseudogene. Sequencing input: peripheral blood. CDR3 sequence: CTSSQGVLKGTNQPQHF. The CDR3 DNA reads TGCACCAGCAGCCAAGGGGTTTTAAAGGGGACAAATCAGCCCCAGCATTTT.